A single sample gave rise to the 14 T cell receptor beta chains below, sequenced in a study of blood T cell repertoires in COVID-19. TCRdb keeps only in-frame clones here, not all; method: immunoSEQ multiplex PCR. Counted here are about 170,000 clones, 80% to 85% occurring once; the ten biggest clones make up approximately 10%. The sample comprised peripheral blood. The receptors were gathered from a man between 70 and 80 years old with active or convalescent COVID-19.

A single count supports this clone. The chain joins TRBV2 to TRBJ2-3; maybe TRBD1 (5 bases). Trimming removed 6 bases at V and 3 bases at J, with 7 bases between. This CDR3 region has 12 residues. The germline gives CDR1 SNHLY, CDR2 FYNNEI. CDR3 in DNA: TGTGCCAGCAGGGGGCTTACAGATACGCAGTATTTT. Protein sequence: CASRGLTDTQYF.

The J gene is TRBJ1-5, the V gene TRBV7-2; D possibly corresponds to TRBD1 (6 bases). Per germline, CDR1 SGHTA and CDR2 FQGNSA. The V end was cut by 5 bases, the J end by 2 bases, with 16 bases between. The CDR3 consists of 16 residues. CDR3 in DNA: TGTGCCAGCAGCCCTCCGGGGGGCGCGGGCAATCAGCCCCAGCATTTT. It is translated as CASSPPGGAGNQPQHF.

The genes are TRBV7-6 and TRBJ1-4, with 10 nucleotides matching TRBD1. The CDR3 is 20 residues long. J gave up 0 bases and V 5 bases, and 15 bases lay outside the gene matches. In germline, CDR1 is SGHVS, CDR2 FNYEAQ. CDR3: CASSPLPPSTGGPTNEKLFF. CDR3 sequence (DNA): TGTGCCAGCAGCCCCCTCCCCCCATCGACAGGGGGCCCAACTAATGAAAAACTGTTTTTT.

This CDR3 reads CASSPRSWQGDTGELFF. The DNA of the CDR3 is TGTGCCAGCAGCCCTCGTTCGTGGCAGGGTGACACCGGGGAGCTGTTTTTT. The chain carries TRBV4-2 and TRBJ2-2; a possible D gene is TRBD1 (5 bases). Trimming shortened V by 4 bases and J by 3 bases, and 18 bases separated the two germline ends. CDR1 is LGHNA and CDR2 is YNFKEQ in the germline V gene. This CDR3 region has 17 residues.

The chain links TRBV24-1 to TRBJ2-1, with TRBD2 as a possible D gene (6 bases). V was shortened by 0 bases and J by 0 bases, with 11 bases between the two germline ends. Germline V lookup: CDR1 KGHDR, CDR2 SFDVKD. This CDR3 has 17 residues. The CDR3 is CATSDLAGTSSYNEQFF. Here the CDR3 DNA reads TGTGCCACCAGTGATTTGGCGGGAACGAGCTCCTACAATGAGCAGTTCTTC.

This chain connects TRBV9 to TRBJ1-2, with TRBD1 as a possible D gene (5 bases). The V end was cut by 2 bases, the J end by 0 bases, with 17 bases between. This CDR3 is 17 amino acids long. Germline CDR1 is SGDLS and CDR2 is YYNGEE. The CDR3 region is CASSVFPGGGPNYGYTF. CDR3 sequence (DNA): TGTGCCAGCAGCGTTTTCCCGGGGGGTGGGCCTAACTATGGCTACACCTTC.

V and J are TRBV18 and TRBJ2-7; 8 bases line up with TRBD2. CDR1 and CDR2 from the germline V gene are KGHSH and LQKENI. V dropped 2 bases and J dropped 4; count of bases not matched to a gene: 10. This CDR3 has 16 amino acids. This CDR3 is CASSPSLGTRSYEQYF. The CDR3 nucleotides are TGTGCCAGCTCACCATCACTCGGGACTAGGTCTTACGAGCAGTACTTC.

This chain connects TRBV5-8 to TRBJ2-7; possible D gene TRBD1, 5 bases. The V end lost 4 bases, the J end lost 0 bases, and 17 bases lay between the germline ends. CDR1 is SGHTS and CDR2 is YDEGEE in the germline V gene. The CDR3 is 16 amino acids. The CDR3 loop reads CASSRRQWGTSYEQYF. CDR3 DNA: TGTGCCAGCAGCCGCCGACAGTGGGGAACCTCCTACGAGCAGTACTTC.

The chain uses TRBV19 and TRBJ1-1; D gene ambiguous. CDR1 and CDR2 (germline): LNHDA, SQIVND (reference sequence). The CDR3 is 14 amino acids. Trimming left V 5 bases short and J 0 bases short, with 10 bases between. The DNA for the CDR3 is TGTGCCAGTAGTTTACAGACTATGAACACTGAAGCTTTCTTT. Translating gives CASSLQTMNTEAFF.

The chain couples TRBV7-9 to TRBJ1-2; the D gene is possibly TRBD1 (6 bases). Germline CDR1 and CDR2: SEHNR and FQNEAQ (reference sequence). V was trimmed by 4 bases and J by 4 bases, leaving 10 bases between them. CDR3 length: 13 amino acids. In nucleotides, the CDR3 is TGTGCCAGCAGCTACAGGGTCGGCTATGGCTACACCTTC. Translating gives CASSYRVGYGYTF. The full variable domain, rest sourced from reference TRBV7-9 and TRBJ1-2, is DTGVSQNPRHKITKRGQNVTFRCDPISEHNRLYWYRQTLGQGPEFLTYFQNEAQLEKSRLLSDRFSAERPKGSFSTLEIQRTEQGDSAMYLCASSYRVGYGYTFGSGTRLTVV.

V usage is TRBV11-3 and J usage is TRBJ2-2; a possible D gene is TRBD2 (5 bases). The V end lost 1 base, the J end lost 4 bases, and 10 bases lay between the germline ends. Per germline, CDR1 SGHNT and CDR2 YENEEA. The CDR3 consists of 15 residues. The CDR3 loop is CASSLGSRGTGELFF. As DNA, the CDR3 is TGTGCCAGCAGCTTAGGTTCCCGGGGCACCGGGGAGCTGTTTTTT.

Here the CDR3 DNA reads TGTGCCTGGAGTGGCCGTGGGGGGGGCTATAGCAATCAGCCCCAGCATTTT. Its translation: CAWSGRGGGYSNQPQHF. The V call is TRBV30, the J call TRBJ1-5, with a weak D call TRBD1 (6 bases). Germline CDR1 reads GTSNPN; CDR2 reads SVGIG (reference sequence). This CDR3 has 17 residues. V was clipped by 1 base and J by 0 bases, with 16 bases between them.

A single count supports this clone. The CDR3 reads CAQNRDTTPLHF. CDR3 sequence (DNA): TGTGCCCAGAACCGGGACACCACACCCCTCCACTTT. This sequence joins TRBV30 and TRBJ1-6; TRBD1 is a possible D gene (6 bases). Germline lookup yields CDR1 GTSNPN and CDR2 SVGIG (reference sequence). Trimming took 8 bases from V and 11 from J, leaving 16 bases between them. The CDR3 contains 12 residues.

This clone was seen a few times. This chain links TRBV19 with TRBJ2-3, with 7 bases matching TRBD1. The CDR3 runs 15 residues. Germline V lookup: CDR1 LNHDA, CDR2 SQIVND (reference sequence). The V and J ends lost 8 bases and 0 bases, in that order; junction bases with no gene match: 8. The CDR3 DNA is TGTGCCAGTGCTACCGGGACAGCTAGCACAGATACGCAGTATTTT. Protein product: CASATGTASTDTQYF.